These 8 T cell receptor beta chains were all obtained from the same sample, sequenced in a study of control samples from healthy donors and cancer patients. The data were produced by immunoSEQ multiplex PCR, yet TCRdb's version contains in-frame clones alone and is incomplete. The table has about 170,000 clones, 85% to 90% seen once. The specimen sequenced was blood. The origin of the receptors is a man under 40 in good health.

The CDR3 DNA reads TGTGCCAGCAGCCTAGCACTCTGGAACACTGAAGCTTTCTTT. This sequence encodes CASSLALWNTEAFF. V gene TRBV11-2 combines with J gene TRBJ1-1; D gene uncertain. CDR3 length: 14 residues. The germline V and J ends were trimmed by 5 bases and 1 base, with 11 bases remaining between them. Germline values: CDR1 SGHAT, CDR2 FQNNGV.

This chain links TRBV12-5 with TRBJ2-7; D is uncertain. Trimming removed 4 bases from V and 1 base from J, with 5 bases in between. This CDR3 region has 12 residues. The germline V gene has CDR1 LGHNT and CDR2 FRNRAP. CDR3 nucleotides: TGTGCTAGTGGTTACGGGTCCTACGAGCAGTACTTC. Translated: CASGYGSYEQYF.

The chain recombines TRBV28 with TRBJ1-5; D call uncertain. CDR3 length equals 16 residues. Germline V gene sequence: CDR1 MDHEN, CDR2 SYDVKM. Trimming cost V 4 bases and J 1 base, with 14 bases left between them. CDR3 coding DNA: TGTGCCAGCAGTTACGGGTGGTTTAGGAGCAATCAGCCCCAGCATTTT. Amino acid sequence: CASSYGWFRSNQPQHF.

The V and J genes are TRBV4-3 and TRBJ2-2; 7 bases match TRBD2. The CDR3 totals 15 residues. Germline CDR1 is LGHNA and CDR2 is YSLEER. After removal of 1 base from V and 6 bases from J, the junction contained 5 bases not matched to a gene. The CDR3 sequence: CASSQVAGVAGELFF. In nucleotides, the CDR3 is TGCGCCAGCAGCCAAGTGGCGGGAGTGGCCGGGGAGCTGTTTTTT.

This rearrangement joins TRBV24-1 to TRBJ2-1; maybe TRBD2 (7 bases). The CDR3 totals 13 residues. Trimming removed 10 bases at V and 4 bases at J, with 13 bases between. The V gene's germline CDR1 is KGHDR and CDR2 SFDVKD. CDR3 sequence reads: CATGAGAYNEQFF. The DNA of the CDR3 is TGTGCCACTGGGGCGGGGGCTTACAATGAGCAGTTCTTC.

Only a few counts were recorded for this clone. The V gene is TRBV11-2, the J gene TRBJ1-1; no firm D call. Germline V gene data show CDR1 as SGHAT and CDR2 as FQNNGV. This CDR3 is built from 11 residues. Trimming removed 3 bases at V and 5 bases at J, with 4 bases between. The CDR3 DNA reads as TGTGCCAGCAGCTTCTCTACTGAAGCTTTCTTT. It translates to CASSFSTEAFF.

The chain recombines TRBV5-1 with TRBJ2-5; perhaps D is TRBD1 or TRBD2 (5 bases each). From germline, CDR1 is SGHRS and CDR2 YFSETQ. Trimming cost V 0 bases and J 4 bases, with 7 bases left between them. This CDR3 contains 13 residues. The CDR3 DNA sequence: TGCGCCAGCAGCTTGGGAGGGGCAGAGACCCAGTACTTC. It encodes CASSLGGAETQYF.

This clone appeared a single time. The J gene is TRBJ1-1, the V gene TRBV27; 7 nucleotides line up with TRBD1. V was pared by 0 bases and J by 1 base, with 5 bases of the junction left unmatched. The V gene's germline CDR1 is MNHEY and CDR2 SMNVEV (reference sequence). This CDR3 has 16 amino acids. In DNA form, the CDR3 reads TGTGCCAGCAGTTTATCGGGCCGGACAGGGAACACTGAAGCTTTCTTT. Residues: CASSLSGRTGNTEAFF.